This T cell receptor beta chain was profiled in a study of PD-1 blockade in classical Hodgkin lymphoma. TCRdb's table, derived via immunoSEQ multiplex PCR, lists solely in-frame clones and lacks some. The sample carries around 92,000 clones, approximately 86% recorded once. Time point: cycle 4 day 1 (C4D1), after 5 to 7 weeks of nivolumab. Each patient relapsed following autologous stem cell transplantation, and prior brentuximab vedotin exposure differed. This CDR3 spans 19 amino acids. Unmatched junction bases numbered 13, after V lost 4 bases and J lost 2 bases. Looked up from germline, CDR1 is LNHDA and CDR2 is SQIVND (reference sequence).

The V and J genes are TRBV19 and TRBJ2-6; TRBD2 aligns across 8 bases. The TCR was taken from a human donor with classical Hodgkin lymphoma. This specimen was peripheral blood mononuclear cells (PBMCs), taken before the fourth cycle of nivolumab. CDR3 bases: TGTGCCAGTAGTACCGCGCGGGGGGCCTTAGAAACTGGGGCCAACGTCCTGACTTTC. It translates to CASSTARGALETGANVLTF. Drawing the rest from reference TRBV19 and TRBJ2-6, the complete variable domain is DGGITQSPKYLFRKEGQNVTLSCEQNLNHDAMYWYRQDPGQGLRLIYYSQIVNDFQKGDIAEGYSVSREKKESFPLTVTSAQKNPTAFYLCASSTARGALETGANVLTFGAGSRLTVL.